These T cell receptor beta chains were read from a single sample in a study of blood T cell repertoires in COVID-19. Method: immunoSEQ multiplex PCR; TCRdb's copy keeps in-frame clones and lacks some. The sample records 180,000 or so clones, over 75% being singletons. Sequencing was done on a sample of peripheral blood. These receptors originate from a man over 45 who had recovered from COVID-19. Each CDR3 is given with its conserved first and last residue. D genes are given only for firm matches. Clone size is stated in some rows and not others, as once, few, many or a class when expanded.

V: TRBV7-3; size: NA; D: NA; J: TRBJ2-1; CDR3: CASSLGGAQHEQFF; DNA: TGTGCCAGCAGCTTAGGGGGGGCGCAGCATGAGCAGTTCTTC
V: TRBV30; size: NA; D: TRBD1; J: TRBJ1-2; CDR3: CAWSVLRDRGFGYTF; DNA: TGTGCCTGGAGTGTCCTACGGGACAGAGGGTTTGGCTACACCTTC
V: TRBV6-5; size: NA; D: NA; J: TRBJ1-2; CDR3: CASRHRDNYGYTF; DNA: TGTGCCAGCAGACACAGGGATAACTATGGCTACACCTTC
V: TRBV4-1; size: few; D: NA; J: TRBJ1-4; CDR3: CASSQDYRQGDEKLFF; DNA: TGCGCCAGCAGCCAAGACTACAGGCAGGGCGATGAAAAACTGTTTTTT
V: TRBV18; size: few; D: TRBD1; J: TRBJ1-1; CDR3: CASSPLAGGIAEAFF; DNA: TGTGCCAGCTCACCGCTGGCAGGGGGCATCGCTGAAGCTTTCTTT
V: TRBV29-1; size: NA; D: NA; J: TRBJ1-2; CDR3: CSVPQWGSKGGYTF; DNA: TGCAGCGTACCTCAGTGGGGCTCAAAGGGTGGCTACACCTTC
V: TRBV19; size: NA; D: NA; J: TRBJ2-1; CDR3: CASSTGQAYNEQFF; DNA: TGTGCCAGTAGTACGGGACAAGCCTACAATGAGCAGTTCTTC
V: TRBV10-2; size: once; D: NA; J: TRBJ1-1; CDR3: CASTEGGDTEAFF; DNA: TGCGCCAGCACTGAGGGGGGGGATACTGAAGCTTTCTTT
V: TRBV28; size: NA; D: NA; J: TRBJ1-1; CDR3: CASSLLAQNTEAFF; DNA: TGTGCCAGCAGTTTATTAGCTCAGAACACTGAAGCTTTCTTT
V: TRBV10-2; size: NA; D: NA; J: TRBJ2-7; CDR3: CASSDLAKYEQYF; DNA: TGCGCCAGCAGTGACCTAGCGAAATACGAGCAGTACTTC
V: TRBV5-4; size: once; D: TRBD2; J: TRBJ2-5; CDR3: CASRRGASGQQETQYF; DNA: TGTGCCAGCAGAAGGGGAGCTAGCGGCCAACAAGAGACCCAGTACTTC
V: TRBV10-2; size: NA; D: TRBD2; J: TRBJ2-1; CDR3: CASSERVAGVDEQFF; DNA: TGCGCCAGCAGTGAGAGAGTAGCGGGAGTTGATGAGCAGTTCTTC
V: TRBV5-6; size: NA; D: NA; J: TRBJ2-7; CDR3: CASSLSGTPYSYEQYF; DNA: TGTGCCAGCAGCTTATCGGGGACTCCATACTCCTACGAGCAGTACTTC
V: TRBV10-3; size: NA; D: NA; J: TRBJ1-4; CDR3: CAISENRDEKLFF; DNA: TGTGCCATCAGTGAGAACAGGGATGAAAAACTGTTTTTT
V: TRBV24-1; size: NA; D: TRBD1; J: TRBJ2-3; CDR3: CATSEYPGTGGERDTQYF; DNA: TGTGCCACCAGTGAGTACCCCGGGACAGGGGGTGAGAGAGATACGCAGTATTTT
V: TRBV7-9; size: once; D: NA; J: TRBJ1-6; CDR3: CASSPVEMYNSPLHF; DNA: TGTGCCAGCAGCCCGGTGGAGATGTATAATTCACCCCTCCACTTT
V: TRBV28; size: few; D: TRBD2; J: TRBJ2-2; CDR3: CASSTSGRGTGELFF; DNA: TGTGCCAGCAGCACTAGCGGGAGGGGTACCGGGGAGCTGTTTTTT
V: TRBV16; size: NA; D: NA; J: TRBJ2-1; CDR3: CASTLANEQFF; DNA: TGTGCCAGCACCTTGGCCAATGAGCAGTTCTTC
V: TRBV28; size: NA; D: NA; J: TRBJ2-7; CDR3: CASRPGMEYEQYF; DNA: TGTGCCAGCAGACCGGGGATGGAGTACGAGCAGTACTTC
V: TRBV12-5; size: few; D: TRBD1; J: TRBJ2-3; CDR3: CASGLPTSGGASTDTQYF; DNA: TGTGCTAGTGGTTTGCCTACGTCAGGGGGCGCAAGCACAGATACGCAGTATTTT
V: TRBV29-1; size: NA; D: TRBD1; J: TRBJ1-2; CDR3: CSVVTGTYYGYTF; DNA: TGCAGCGTTGTGACAGGGACCTACTATGGCTACACCTTC
V: TRBV9; size: NA; D: TRBD2; J: TRBJ2-1; CDR3: CASSVGDYYNEQFF; DNA: TGTGCCAGCAGCGTAGGGGACTACTACAATGAGCAGTTCTTC
V: TRBV5-1; size: NA; D: TRBD1; J: TRBJ2-7; CDR3: CASSIDGQDLEQYF; DNA: TGCGCCAGCAGCATCGACGGACAGGATCTCGAGCAGTACTTC
V: TRBV5-6; size: NA; D: NA; J: TRBJ2-5; CDR3: CASSDLRGSETQYF; DNA: TGTGCCAGCAGCGACCTCAGGGGTTCGGAGACCCAGTACTTC
V: TRBV15; size: once; D: TRBD2; J: TRBJ2-1; CDR3: CATSPGLEQFF; DNA: TGTGCCACCAGCCCGGGACTAGAGCAGTTCTTC
V: TRBV24-1; size: NA; D: TRBD2; J: TRBJ2-1; CDR3: CATSDSGGRGYNEQFF; DNA: TGTGCCACCAGTGATTCCGGCGGGAGGGGTTACAATGAGCAGTTCTTC
V: TRBV12-3/TRBV12-4; size: NA; D: TRBD1; J: TRBJ1-1; CDR3: CASSTGGIEAFF; DNA: TGTGCCAGCAGTACAGGGGGTATTGAAGCTTTCTTT
V: TRBV5-4; size: NA; D: TRBD2; J: TRBJ2-5; CDR3: CASSLMTSLKETQYF; DNA: TGTGCCAGCAGCTTGATGACTAGCCTAAAAGAGACCCAGTACTTC